This T cell receptor (beta chain) was obtained from a study of shared clonotypes between healthy human individuals. Clones were sequenced by immunoSEQ multiplex PCR, and TCRdb holds only the in-frame ones, with some missing. The sample yields more than 2 million clones, 80% to 95% seen once. Per germline, CDR1 MNHNS and CDR2 SASEGT. CDR3 length: 13 amino acids. V was pared by 6 bases and J by 10 bases, with 16 bases between. Terminally differentiated effector memory CD45RA+ cells were excluded from the naive CD8 cells, which were CD45RO-negative and positively selected for CCR7. Input material: naive CD8+ T cells from PBMCs. The V call is TRBV6-1, the J call TRBJ2-1; D tentatively fits TRBD1 or TRBD2 (7 bases each). The clonotype was recovered from a man younger than 35 in good health. Some clones in this sample may be carry-over from other donors' samples. The CDR3 spells CASRTRGGYEQFF. CDR3 nucleotides: TGTGCCAGCAGGACCAGGGGGGGCTACGAGCAGTTCTTC.